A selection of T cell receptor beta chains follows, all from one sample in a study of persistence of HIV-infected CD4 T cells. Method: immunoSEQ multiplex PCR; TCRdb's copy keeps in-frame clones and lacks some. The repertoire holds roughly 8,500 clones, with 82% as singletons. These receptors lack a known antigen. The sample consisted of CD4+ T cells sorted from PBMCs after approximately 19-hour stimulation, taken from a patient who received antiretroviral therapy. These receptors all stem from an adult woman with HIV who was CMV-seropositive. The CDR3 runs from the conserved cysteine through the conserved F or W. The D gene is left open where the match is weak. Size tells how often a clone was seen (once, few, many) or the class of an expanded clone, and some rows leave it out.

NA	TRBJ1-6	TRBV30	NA	CAWSSGGESPLHF	TGTGCCTGGAGTTCGGGAGGGGAATCACCCCTCCACTTT
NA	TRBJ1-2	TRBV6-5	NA	CASSPWGQNYGYTF	TGTGCCAGCAGTCCCTGGGGACAAAACTATGGCTACACCTTC
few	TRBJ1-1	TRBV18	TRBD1	CASSPTGEGTEAFF	TGTGCCAGCTCACCCACAGGGGAGGGGACTGAAGCTTTCTTT
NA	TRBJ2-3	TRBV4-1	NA	CASSHKVGTDTQYF	TGCGCCAGCAGCCACAAAGTGGGAACAGATACGCAGTATTTT
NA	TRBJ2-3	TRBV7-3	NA	CASGQGTDTQYF	TGTGCCAGCGGGCAGGGAACAGATACGCAGTATTTT
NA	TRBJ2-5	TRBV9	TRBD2	CASSVQLAGAETQYF	TGTGCCAGCAGCGTACAACTAGCGGGAGCAGAGACCCAGTACTTC
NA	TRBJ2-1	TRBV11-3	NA	CASSTTVMNEQFF	TGTGCCAGCAGCACCACAGTGATGAATGAGCAGTTCTTC
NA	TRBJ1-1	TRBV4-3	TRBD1	CASSLTTGTGGAKNTEAFF	TGCGCCAGCAGCCTTACTACCGGGACAGGGGGCGCGAAGAACACTGAAGCTTTCTTT
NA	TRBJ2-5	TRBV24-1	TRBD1	CATSDHRDRLKETQYF	TGTGCCACCAGTGATCACCGGGACAGACTGAAAGAGACCCAGTACTTC
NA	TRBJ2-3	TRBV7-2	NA	CASSSLGRSTDTQYF	TGTGCCAGCAGCTCCCTTGGGCGGAGCACAGATACGCAGTATTTT
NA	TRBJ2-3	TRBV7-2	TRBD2	CASSLGGGVDTQYF	TGTGCCAGCAGCTTAGGCGGGGGAGTGGATACGCAGTATTTT
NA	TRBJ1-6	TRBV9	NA	CASSVKAMANSPLHF	TGTGCCAGCAGCGTAAAGGCGATGGCTAATTCACCCCTCCACTTT
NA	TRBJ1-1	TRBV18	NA	CASSPTSIAAPEAFF	TGTGCCAGCTCACCTACTTCCATAGCTGCTCCTGAAGCTTTCTTT
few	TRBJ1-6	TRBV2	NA	CASIGGTGNSPLHF	TGTGCCAGCATCGGGGGGACTGGCAATTCACCCCTCCACTTT
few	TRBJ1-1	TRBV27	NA	CASSLLGRGGTGEAFF	TGTGCCAGCAGTTTATTAGGGCGGGGGGGAACTGGCGAAGCTTTCTTT
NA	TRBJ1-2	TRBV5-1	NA	CASSPGTTNYGYTF	TGCGCCAGCAGCCCGGGGACAACAAACTATGGCTACACCTTC
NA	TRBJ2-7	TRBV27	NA	CASSPTGSGSNEQYF	TGTGCCAGCAGTCCAACAGGGTCCGGATCAAACGAGCAGTACTTC
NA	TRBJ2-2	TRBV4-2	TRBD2	CASSQETWLAGGGELFF	TGTGCCAGCAGCCAAGAAACTTGGCTAGCGGGGGGAGGGGAGCTGTTTTTT
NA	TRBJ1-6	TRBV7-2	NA	CASSSPGANSPLHF	TGTGCCAGCAGCTCCCCGGGGGCAAATTCACCCCTCCACTTT
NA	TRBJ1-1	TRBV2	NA	CASIRPGSRTEAFF	TGTGCCAGCATCAGACCAGGGAGTCGCACTGAAGCTTTCTTT
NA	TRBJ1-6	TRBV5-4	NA	CASSLEEGANYEPLHF	TGTGCCAGCAGCTTGGAGGAAGGAGCTAATTATGAACCCCTCCACTTT
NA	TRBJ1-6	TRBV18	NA	CASSLAGTSNNSPLHF	TGTGCCAGCTCACTAGCCGGGACCTCGAATAATTCACCCCTCCACTTT
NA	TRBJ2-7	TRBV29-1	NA	CSVGLVSDYEQYF	TGCAGCGTTGGACTAGTCTCGGACTACGAGCAGTACTTC
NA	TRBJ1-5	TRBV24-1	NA	CATSEGGGPNQPQHF	TGTGCCACCAGTGAAGGGGGGGGCCCCAATCAGCCCCAGCATTTT
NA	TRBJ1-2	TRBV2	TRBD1	CASRGQGYGYTF	TGTGCCAGCAGGGGACAGGGGTATGGCTACACCTTC
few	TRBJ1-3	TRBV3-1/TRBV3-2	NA	CASSNILGLAPSSGNTIYF	TGTGCCAGCAGCAATATACTCGGTCTCGCACCGAGCTCTGGAAACACCATATATTTT
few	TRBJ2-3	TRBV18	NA	CASSPNGVSTDTQYF	TGTGCCAGCTCACCAAATGGGGTCTCCACAGATACGCAGTATTTT
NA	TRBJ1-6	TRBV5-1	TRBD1	CASSPAGQGQNSPLHF	TGCGCCAGCAGCCCAGCCGGACAGGGCCAAAATTCACCCCTCCACTTT
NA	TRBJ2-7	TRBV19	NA	CASSPKTGINEQYF	TGTGCCAGTAGTCCCAAGACAGGAATCAATGAGCAGTACTTC
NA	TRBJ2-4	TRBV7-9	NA	CASSFDFGVLAKNIQYF	TGTGCCAGCAGCTTTGATTTCGGCGTTTTAGCCAAAAACATTCAGTACTTC
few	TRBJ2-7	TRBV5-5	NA	CASSGVGTPSSYEQYF	TGTGCCAGCAGCGGTGTAGGGACTCCGAGCTCCTACGAGCAGTACTTC
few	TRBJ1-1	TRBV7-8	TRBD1	CASSLGTGRAFF	TGTGCCAGCAGCTTGGGGACAGGGCGGGCTTTCTTT
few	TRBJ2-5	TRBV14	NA	CASSQSRQETQYF	TGTGCCAGCAGCCAATCAAGACAAGAGACCCAGTACTTC
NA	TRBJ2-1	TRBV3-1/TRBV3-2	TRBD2	CASSLRGGGANNEQFF	TGTGCCAGCAGCCTTAGGGGCGGGGGGGCGAATAATGAGCAGTTCTTC
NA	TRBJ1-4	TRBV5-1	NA	CASRVGDLATNEKLFF	TGCGCCAGCAGGGTCGGGGATCTTGCAACTAATGAAAAACTGTTTTTT
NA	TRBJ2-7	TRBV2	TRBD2	CASRENGRAYEQYF	TGTGCCAGCAGGGAAAATGGGAGGGCCTACGAGCAGTACTTC